This T cell receptor (beta chain) emerged from a study of response to subunit inactivated influenza vaccine. The study, taken as a whole, reports: Few new T cells, the authors suggested, are recruited by each seasonal influenza vaccination.

In this sample, this clonotype turned up a few times. Its antigen is unidentified. A single record per CDR3 protein comes from TCRdb applying MiXCR to the RT-PCR reads. The sample yields roughly 500,000 distinct CDR3 sequences, about 25% seen once. CDR1 and CDR2 (germline): ENHRY, SYGVKD. Trimming took off 3 bases at V and 8 bases at J, with 7 bases between the two ends. The CDR3 has 11 residues. The material was CD4+ T cells sorted from PBMCs, obtained less than 6 days after vaccination. The V and J genes are TRBV10-3 and TRBJ1-2; D might be TRBD1 (6 bases). The clonotype originates from a man in his fifties who received an inactivated influenza vaccine. The CDR3 coding sequence is TGTGCCATCAGTGACAGGGGAGGCTACACCTTC. Amino acids: CAISDRGGYTF.